This is a list of T cell receptor beta chains from one sample in a study of blood T cell repertoires in COVID-19. Profiled with immunoSEQ multiplex PCR; TCRdb holds only in-frame clones, not every one. The table lists 250,000 to 350,000 clones, about 89% of them singletons, with under 0.95% in the top ten. The specimen was peripheral blood. These TCRs come from a man aged 25 to 45 with acute or convalescent COVID-19. CDR3s include the opening cysteine and the closing phenylalanine or tryptophan. The order of the fields is clone size, V gene, D gene, J gene, CDR3 protein, CDR3 DNA. The D gene is left open where the match is weak. Clone size is stated in some rows and not others, as once, few, many or a class when expanded.

abundance: -
v_gene: TRBV12-5
d_gene: -
j_gene: TRBJ1-3
CDR3aa: CASGLGTVSGNTIYF
CDR3nt: TGTGCTAGTGGTTTGGGGACAGTCTCTGGAAACACCATATATTTT

abundance: -
v_gene: TRBV7-8
d_gene: -
j_gene: TRBJ2-6
CDR3aa: CASSSPEGSGANVLTF
CDR3nt: TGTGCCAGCAGCTCCCCTGAGGGCTCTGGGGCCAACGTCCTGACTTTC

abundance: -
v_gene: TRBV5-4
d_gene: TRBD1
j_gene: TRBJ1-1
CDR3aa: CASSGGGAAEAFF
CDR3nt: TGTGCCAGCAGCGGAGGGGGCGCCGCTGAAGCTTTCTTT

abundance: -
v_gene: TRBV12-5
d_gene: TRBD2
j_gene: TRBJ2-5
CDR3aa: CASSWREGWETQYF
CDR3nt: TGTGCTAGTAGTTGGCGGGAGGGCTGGGAGACCCAGTACTTC

abundance: -
v_gene: TRBV2
d_gene: TRBD1
j_gene: TRBJ2-2
CDR3aa: CASSEEGADTGELFF
CDR3nt: TGTGCCAGCAGTGAAGAGGGGGCGGACACCGGGGAGCTGTTTTTT

abundance: -
v_gene: TRBV2
d_gene: -
j_gene: TRBJ1-2
CDR3aa: CASEQGSDYGYTF
CDR3nt: TGTGCCAGCGAACAGGGTAGTGACTATGGCTACACCTTC

abundance: few
v_gene: TRBV10-3
d_gene: TRBD1
j_gene: TRBJ1-2
CDR3aa: CAINSGGADYGYTF
CDR3nt: TGTGCCATCAACTCAGGGGGCGCTGACTATGGCTACACCTTC

abundance: -
v_gene: TRBV28
d_gene: -
j_gene: TRBJ2-3
CDR3aa: CASRETGIRGPDTQYF
CDR3nt: TGTGCCAGCAGAGAGACCGGGATCAGGGGCCCAGATACGCAGTATTTT

abundance: -
v_gene: TRBV28
d_gene: -
j_gene: TRBJ2-3
CDR3aa: CASSLLIADTQYF
CDR3nt: TGTGCCAGCAGTTTACTTATCGCGGATACGCAGTATTTT

abundance: -
v_gene: TRBV7-3
d_gene: -
j_gene: TRBJ1-2
CDR3aa: CASSSLGQGGGYTF
CDR3nt: TGTGCCAGCAGCTCCCTAGGGCAGGGAGGAGGCTACACCTTC

abundance: -
v_gene: TRBV5-1
d_gene: -
j_gene: TRBJ2-3
CDR3aa: CASSSLTTDTQYF
CDR3nt: TGCGCCAGCAGTTCGTTAACTACAGATACGCAGTATTTT

abundance: -
v_gene: TRBV27
d_gene: TRBD2
j_gene: TRBJ2-1
CDR3aa: CASSYLAGGGEQFF
CDR3nt: TGTGCCAGCAGTTATCTAGCGGGAGGAGGTGAGCAGTTCTTC

abundance: -
v_gene: TRBV29-1
d_gene: -
j_gene: TRBJ1-2
CDR3aa: CSVESGAFYGYTF
CDR3nt: TGCAGCGTTGAATCTGGGGCCTTCTATGGCTACACCTTC

abundance: -
v_gene: TRBV27
d_gene: TRBD1
j_gene: TRBJ1-3
CDR3aa: CASSLEYPTGSTGNTIYF
CDR3nt: TGTGCCAGCAGCTTAGAGTACCCGACAGGGTCTACAGGAAACACCATATATTTT

abundance: few
v_gene: TRBV18
d_gene: -
j_gene: TRBJ2-3
CDR3aa: CASSPAGAGTDTQYF
CDR3nt: TGTGCCAGCTCACCAGCGGGCGCGGGCACAGATACGCAGTATTTT

abundance: -
v_gene: TRBV7-8
d_gene: -
j_gene: TRBJ2-5
CDR3aa: CASSLSATGRGETQYF
CDR3nt: TGTGCCAGCAGCTTATCAGCTACAGGCCGGGGGGAGACCCAGTACTTC

abundance: -
v_gene: TRBV7-9
d_gene: TRBD1
j_gene: TRBJ2-1
CDR3aa: CASSEGQGSYNEQFF
CDR3nt: TGTGCCAGCAGCGAAGGACAGGGCTCCTACAATGAGCAGTTCTTC

abundance: -
v_gene: TRBV5-1
d_gene: TRBD1
j_gene: TRBJ1-2
CDR3aa: CASSLRQGSCGYTF
CDR3nt: TGCGCCAGCAGCCTACGACAGGGGAGCTGTGGCTACACCTTC

abundance: -
v_gene: TRBV21-1
d_gene: -
j_gene: TRBJ1-1
CDR3aa: CASSLWDRENTEAFF
CDR3nt: TGTGCCAGCAGCCTTTGGGACAGGGAGAACACTGAAGCTTTCTTT

abundance: -
v_gene: TRBV4-2
d_gene: -
j_gene: TRBJ1-1
CDR3aa: CASSQRGTPTEAFF
CDR3nt: TGTGCCAGCAGCCAAAGGGGGACCCCCACTGAAGCTTTCTTT

abundance: -
v_gene: TRBV27
d_gene: TRBD1
j_gene: TRBJ2-5
CDR3aa: CARKRSQGMRRETQYF
CDR3nt: TGTGCCAGAAAAAGATCACAGGGGATGAGGAGGGAGACCCAGTACTTC

abundance: -
v_gene: TRBV5-1
d_gene: TRBD1
j_gene: TRBJ1-4
CDR3aa: CASSSTGYNEKLFF
CDR3nt: TGCGCCAGCAGCTCGACAGGGTATAATGAAAAACTGTTTTTT

abundance: -
v_gene: TRBV27
d_gene: TRBD1
j_gene: TRBJ1-2
CDR3aa: CASSLRQGDGYTF
CDR3nt: TGTGCCAGCAGTTTACGACAGGGCGATGGCTACACCTTC

abundance: -
v_gene: TRBV11-2
d_gene: TRBD1
j_gene: TRBJ1-2
CDR3aa: CASSPLDWDSYGYTF
CDR3nt: TGTGCCAGCAGCCCTTTAGACTGGGACAGCTATGGCTACACCTTC

abundance: few
v_gene: TRBV6-5
d_gene: -
j_gene: TRBJ1-4
CDR3aa: CASSYSIRDNEKLFF
CDR3nt: TGTGCCAGCAGTTACTCGATCAGGGATAATGAAAAACTGTTTTTT

abundance: few
v_gene: TRBV4-1
d_gene: TRBD2
j_gene: TRBJ2-2
CDR3aa: CASSPLGGRQTGELFF
CDR3nt: TGCGCCAGCAGCCCCCTTGGCGGGAGGCAGACCGGGGAGCTGTTTTTT

abundance: -
v_gene: TRBV5-6
d_gene: -
j_gene: TRBJ2-5
CDR3aa: CASSLDPGRPSWETQYF
CDR3nt: TGTGCCAGCAGCTTGGATCCAGGGCGACCCAGCTGGGAGACCCAGTACTTC

abundance: -
v_gene: TRBV2
d_gene: TRBD2
j_gene: TRBJ2-5
CDR3aa: CASTASGSVKTQYF
CDR3nt: TGTGCCAGCACGGCTAGCGGGAGTGTAAAGACCCAGTACTTC

abundance: -
v_gene: TRBV6-4
d_gene: TRBD2
j_gene: TRBJ2-3
CDR3aa: CASSDLLAGGQDTQYF
CDR3nt: TGTGCCAGCAGTGACTTACTAGCGGGGGGGCAAGATACGCAGTATTTT

abundance: -
v_gene: TRBV29-1
d_gene: TRBD1
j_gene: TRBJ1-2
CDR3aa: CSAKTRDSYGYTF
CDR3nt: TGCAGCGCCAAAACCCGGGACAGCTATGGCTACACCTTC

abundance: -
v_gene: TRBV20-1
d_gene: -
j_gene: TRBJ2-3
CDR3aa: CSASSGPVTDTQYF
CDR3nt: TGCAGTGCTAGTTCTGGCCCCGTCACAGATACGCAGTATTTT

abundance: -
v_gene: TRBV6-5
d_gene: -
j_gene: TRBJ2-3
CDR3aa: CASSRTIQYTDTQYF
CDR3nt: TGTGCCAGCAGTCGCACTATACAATACACAGATACGCAGTATTTT

abundance: -
v_gene: TRBV28
d_gene: TRBD1
j_gene: TRBJ2-7
CDR3aa: CASSSYGQGALVIYEQYF
CDR3nt: TGTGCCAGCAGTTCTTATGGACAGGGGGCCCTTGTAATCTACGAGCAGTACTTC

abundance: -
v_gene: TRBV21-1
d_gene: -
j_gene: TRBJ2-7
CDR3aa: CASRREGTTGTSYEQYF
CDR3nt: TGTGCCAGCAGGAGAGAGGGAACTACCGGGACTAGCTACGAGCAGTACTTC

abundance: -
v_gene: TRBV5-1
d_gene: -
j_gene: TRBJ1-6
CDR3aa: CASSLDTSNSPLHF
CDR3nt: TGCGCCAGCAGCTTGGATACGAGTAATTCACCCCTCCACTTT

abundance: -
v_gene: TRBV30
d_gene: TRBD1
j_gene: TRBJ1-3
CDR3aa: CALKDGQGPYPSGNTIYF
CDR3nt: TGTGCCTTAAAAGACGGACAGGGCCCATACCCCTCTGGAAACACCATATATTTT

abundance: -
v_gene: TRBV12-5
d_gene: TRBD1
j_gene: TRBJ1-1
CDR3aa: CASGLVREQGMLNTEAFF
CDR3nt: TGTGCTAGTGGTTTGGTCCGCGAACAGGGGATGTTGAACACTGAAGCTTTCTTT

abundance: -
v_gene: TRBV5-1
d_gene: -
j_gene: TRBJ2-1
CDR3aa: CASRFTRGPSYNEQFF
CDR3nt: TGCGCCAGCAGATTTACCAGGGGACCCTCCTACAATGAGCAGTTCTTC

abundance: -
v_gene: TRBV2
d_gene: -
j_gene: TRBJ2-3
CDR3aa: CASRDSSDTQYF
CDR3nt: TGTGCCAGCAGAGACAGTTCAGATACGCAGTATTTT

abundance: -
v_gene: TRBV11-2
d_gene: TRBD2
j_gene: TRBJ2-1
CDR3aa: CASSRGLLNEQFF
CDR3nt: TGTGCCAGCAGCCGGGGACTACTCAATGAGCAGTTCTTC

abundance: few
v_gene: TRBV5-6
d_gene: TRBD1
j_gene: TRBJ1-2
CDR3aa: CASSLLGQGGTNGYTF
CDR3nt: TGTGCCAGCAGCTTGCTGGGACAGGGCGGAACTAACGGCTACACCTTC

abundance: -
v_gene: TRBV18
d_gene: TRBD1
j_gene: TRBJ1-3
CDR3aa: CASSPGTGRSGNTIYF
CDR3nt: TGTGCCAGCTCACCCGGGACAGGGCGCTCTGGAAACACCATATATTTT

abundance: -
v_gene: TRBV5-1
d_gene: -
j_gene: TRBJ2-5
CDR3aa: CASSLSSTRETQYF
CDR3nt: TGCGCCAGCAGCTTGAGTAGCACAAGGGAGACCCAGTACTTC

abundance: -
v_gene: TRBV15
d_gene: -
j_gene: TRBJ1-3
CDR3aa: CATSRYQAVSGNTIYF
CDR3nt: TGTGCCACCAGCAGATACCAAGCGGTCTCTGGAAACACCATATATTTT

abundance: -
v_gene: TRBV29-1
d_gene: -
j_gene: TRBJ1-1
CDR3aa: CSVIGGLGTEAFF
CDR3nt: TGCAGCGTCATTGGGGGCCTGGGAACTGAAGCTTTCTTT